This TCR beta chain was recorded in a study of radiation and T cells in renal cell carcinoma. Method: immunoSEQ multiplex PCR; TCRdb's copy keeps in-frame clones and lacks some. The repertoire has roughly 100,000 clones, over 65% of them found once; the top ten carry 5% to 8%. Time point specified: baseline pretreatment blood. Specified treatment: 15 Gy SBRT to primary tumor, nephrectomy 4 weeks later. General study results and limits: Top tumor clonotypes rose in blood 2 weeks post-radiation, then contracted.

Details on this clone: Its antigen is as yet unknown.

The germline V gene encodes CDR1 SGHRS and CDR2 YFSETQ. The CDR3 is made up of 15 amino acids. The V end lost 0 bases, the J end lost 7 bases, and 14 bases lay between the germline ends. This TCR was recovered from a man in his sixties with renal cell carcinoma. The sequences come from blood, collected from a patient whose treatment included radiotherapy and nephrectomy. This rearrangement joins TRBV5-1 to TRBJ2-1, with D perhaps matching TRBD2 (6 bases). CDR3 amino acids: CASSLASALGNEQFF. DNA of the CDR3: TGCGCCAGCAGCTTGGCTAGCGCATTGGGGAATGAGCAGTTCTTC.